This is a list of T cell receptor beta chains from one sample in a study of metastatic and nonmetastatic thyroid tumors. TCRdb reanalyzed the PCR reads with MiXCR. The sample includes approximately 25,000 clones, about 13% of them seen just once. The sample taken for sequencing was blood. These receptor sequences come from a female donor with papillary thyroid cancer or a benign thyroid nodule (not recorded which). Some clones in this sample may be carry-over from other donors' samples. CDR3s include the opening cysteine and the closing phenylalanine or tryptophan. The D gene is left open where the match is weak.

d_gene,j_gene,v_gene,CDR3aa
-,TRBJ2-3,TRBV20-1,CSASFAPRDLDTQYF
TRBD2,TRBJ2-1,TRBV6-4,CASSDGPSGREDEQFF
TRBD2,TRBJ2-2,TRBV28,CASLRLAATGELFF
-,TRBJ1-2,TRBV6-1,CASNPDSYNGYTF
TRBD1,TRBJ2-5,TRBV5-1,CASSKGQGVGETQYF
TRBD2,TRBJ2-3,TRBV20-1,CSARIAGVRDTQYF
TRBD2,TRBJ2-3,TRBV12-3/TRBV12-4,CASSTTSGRSYTQYF
-,TRBJ1-6,TRBV3-1,CASSQGEAYNSPLHF
-,TRBJ2-7,TRBV6-2/TRBV6-3,CASRDPGLASPYEQYF
TRBD2,TRBJ2-1,TRBV12-5,CASGFREGNEQFF
-,TRBJ2-7,TRBV5-8,CASSLVLYEQYF
-,TRBJ1-5,TRBV6-2/TRBV6-3,CASSYSGAGNQPQHF
TRBD1,TRBJ2-7,TRBV27,CASSRQGISYEQYF
TRBD2,TRBJ2-1,TRBV7-2,CASSSAGAGNEQFF
TRBD1,TRBJ1-5,TRBV18,CASSPGTGNQPQHF